This T cell receptor (beta chain) appears in the sequencing data of a study of beta chain features in type 1 diabetes. On the study more broadly: Sorted cells, about 98,000,000 in number, were examined across all samples.

Overall study findings and caveats: In comparison with healthy donors, patients had naive, central memory and Treg TCRB repertoires that appeared more similar.

Comment on this clone: Antigen: not known.

Expressed TCRB transcripts were sequenced because the isolated RNA had all been reverse transcribed beforehand. Approximately 3.7 million reads per sample on average were obtained from naive, central memory and regulatory T cell samples. Libraries were prepared by immunoSEQ multiplex PCR; TCRdb keeps only in-frame clonotypes and omits some of them. The profile shows about 900,000 clones, around a sixth of them singletons. This CDR3 contains 14 residues. V was pared by 0 bases and J by 6 bases, with 12 bases between. Germline values: CDR1 SGDLS, CDR2 YYNGEE. Material: naive CD4+ T cells from blood. This chain uses TRBV9 with TRBJ1-2; D perhaps matches TRBD1 (5 bases). The source of this sequence is a woman under 30 in good health. DNA of the CDR3: TGTGCCAGCAGCGTAGATCTTGCAGGGAATGGCTACACCTTC. This sequence encodes CASSVDLAGNGYTF.